This T cell receptor beta chain was found in a study of blood T cell repertoires in COVID-19. Study background: From the United States, Italy and Spain came samples of acute and convalescent COVID-19. T cells, B-cell-depleted T cells, or PBMCs provided the cDNA or gDNA that served as material.

Assay used: immunoSEQ multiplex PCR; TCRdb lists only in-frame clones, some missing. The sample lists under 250,000 clones; 75% to 90% were seen once. As to this clone: The sample contains more than one DNA sequence encoding this CDR3.

This CDR3 contains 13 residues. In germline, CDR1 is KGHSH, CDR2 LQKENI. Trimming stripped 3 bases from V and 5 bases from J, with 10 bases between. The TCR sequence derives from a woman between 35 and 50 years old with acute or convalescent COVID-19. Sequencing input: peripheral blood. This chain links TRBV18 with TRBJ1-2, with TRBD1 as a possible D gene (6 bases). The CDR3 loop is CASSPDRSYGYTF. CDR3 DNA: TGTGCCAGCTCACCGGACAGAAGTTATGGCTACACCTTC.